The clone carrying this TCR beta chain was recorded once. The sample comes from a study of T cell changes during pregnancy in multiple sclerosis. Assay: immunoSEQ multiplex PCR; the TCRdb copy retains only in-frame clones and omits some. The sample holds 45,000 to 50,000 clones, roughly nine tenths seen once. Germline lookup yields CDR1 SGHRS and CDR2 YFSETQ. The CDR3 loop spans 15 amino acids. V lost 4 bases to trimming and J lost 0 bases; unmatched junction nucleotides: 5. This clonotype was sampled from a female donor in good health, enrolled as a control in a pregnancy study. The specimen comprised CD4+ T cells from peripheral blood mononuclear cells, sampled in the second trimester of pregnancy. This chain joins TRBV5-1 and TRBJ2-3, with 7 bases fitting TRBD1. CDR3 DNA sequence: TGCGCCAGCAGCCAAGACAGGGCAAGCACAGATACGCAGTATTTT. Protein: CASSQDRASTDTQYF. The whole variable domain, filled in from reference TRBV5-1 and TRBJ2-3, reads KAGVTQTPRYLIKTRGQQVTLSCSPISGHRSVSWYQQTPGQGLQFLFEYFSETQRNKGNFPGRFSGRQFSNSRSEMNVSTLELGDSALYLCASSQDRASTDTQYFGPGTRLTVL.